This T cell receptor beta chain was captured in a study of cytomegalovirus exposure and HLA in healthy donors. Regarding this clone: This sample includes further DNA sequences coding for the same CDR3.

CDR3 length: 15 residues. V dropped 4 bases and J dropped 6; count of bases not matched to a gene: 2. From germline, CDR1 is MNHEY and CDR2 SMNVEV (reference sequence). It was with 60 Vbeta and 13 Jbeta primers that the PCR ran. In the authors' methods: Later work found 65 million to 100 million unique TCR beta chains, with roughly 11 million shared. Sequencing used immunoSEQ multiplex PCR; TCRdb keeps in-frame clones, though not all of them. The DNA was the basis for D and trimming; V, J and clone size are from that table. The sample lists 200,000 or so clones, 82% occurring once. The chain couples TRBV27 to TRBJ2-1; 14 nucleotides agree with TRBD2. This clonotype was sampled from a young woman in good health and CMV-seronegative. What was sequenced was PBMCs. CDR3 amino acids: CASSSGTSGSNEQFF. CDR3 bases: TGTGCCAGCAGTTCCGGGACTAGCGGGAGCAATGAGCAGTTCTTC.